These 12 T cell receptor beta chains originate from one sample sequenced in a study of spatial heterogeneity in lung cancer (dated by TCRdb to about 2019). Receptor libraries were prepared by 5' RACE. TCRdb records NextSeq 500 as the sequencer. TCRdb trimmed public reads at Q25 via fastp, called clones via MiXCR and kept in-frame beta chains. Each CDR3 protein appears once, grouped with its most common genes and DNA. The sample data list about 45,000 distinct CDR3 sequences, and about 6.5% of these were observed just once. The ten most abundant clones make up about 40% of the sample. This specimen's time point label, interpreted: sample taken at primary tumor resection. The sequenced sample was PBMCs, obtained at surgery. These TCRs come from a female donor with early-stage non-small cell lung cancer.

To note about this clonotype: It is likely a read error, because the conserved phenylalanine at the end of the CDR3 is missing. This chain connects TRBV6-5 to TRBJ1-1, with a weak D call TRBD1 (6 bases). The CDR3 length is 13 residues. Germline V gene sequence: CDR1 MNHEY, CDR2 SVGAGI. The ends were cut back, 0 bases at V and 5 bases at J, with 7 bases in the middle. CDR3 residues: CASSYSRGTEAFY. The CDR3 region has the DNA TGTGCCAGCAGTTACTCCAGGGGAACTGAAGCTTTCTAT.

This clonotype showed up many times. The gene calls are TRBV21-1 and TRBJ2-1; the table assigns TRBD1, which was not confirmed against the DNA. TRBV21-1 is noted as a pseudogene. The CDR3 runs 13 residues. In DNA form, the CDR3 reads TGTGCCAGCAGCAACCGGGACGACAATGAGCAGTTCTTC. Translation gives CASSNRDDNEQFF.

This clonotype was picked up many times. The CDR3 reads CASRGKAGSTDTQYF. In nucleotides, the CDR3 is TGTGCCAGCAGGGGGAAGGCAGGGAGCACAGATACGCAGTATTTT. This chain joins TRBV7-3 and TRBJ2-3, with a tentative D call TRBD1 (5 bases). The CDR3 extends over 15 amino acids. V was pared by 6 bases and J by 0 bases, with 13 bases between. Germline loops: CDR1 SGHTA, CDR2 FQGTGA.

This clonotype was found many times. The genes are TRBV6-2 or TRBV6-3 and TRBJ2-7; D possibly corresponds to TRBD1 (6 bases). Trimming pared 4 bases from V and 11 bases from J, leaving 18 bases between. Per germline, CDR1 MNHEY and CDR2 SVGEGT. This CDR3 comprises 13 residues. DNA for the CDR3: TGTGCCAGCAGTTCCTATGCCCGGGACACGGAGTACTTC. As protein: CASSSYARDTEYF.

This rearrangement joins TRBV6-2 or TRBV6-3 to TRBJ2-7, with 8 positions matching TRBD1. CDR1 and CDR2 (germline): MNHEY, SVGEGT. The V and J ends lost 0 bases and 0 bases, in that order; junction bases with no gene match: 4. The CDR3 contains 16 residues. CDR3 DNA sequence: TGTGCCAGCAGTTACTCGAGGACAGGGTTCTCCTACGAGCAGTACTTC. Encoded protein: CASSYSRTGFSYEQYF.

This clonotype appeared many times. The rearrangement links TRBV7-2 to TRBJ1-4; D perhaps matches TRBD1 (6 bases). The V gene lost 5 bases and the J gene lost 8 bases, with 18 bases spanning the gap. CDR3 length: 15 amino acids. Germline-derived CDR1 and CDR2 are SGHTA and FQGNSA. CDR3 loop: CASSPTGPMVEKLFF. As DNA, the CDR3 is TGTGCCAGCAGCCCAACAGGGCCCATGGTGGAAAAACTGTTTTTT. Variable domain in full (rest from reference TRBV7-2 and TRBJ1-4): GAGVSQSPSNKVTEKGKDVELRCDPISGHTALYWYRQSLGQGLEFLIYFQGNSAPDKSGLPSDRFSAERTGGSVSTLTIQRTQQEDSAVYLCASSPTGPMVEKLFFGSGTQLSVL.

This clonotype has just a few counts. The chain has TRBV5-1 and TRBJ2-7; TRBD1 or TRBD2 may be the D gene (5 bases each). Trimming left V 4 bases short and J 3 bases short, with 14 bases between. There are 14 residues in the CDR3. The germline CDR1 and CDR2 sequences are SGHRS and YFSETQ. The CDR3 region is CASSDPGRYYEQYF. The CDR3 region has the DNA TGCGCCAGCAGCGATCCGGGACGCTACTACGAGCAGTACTTC. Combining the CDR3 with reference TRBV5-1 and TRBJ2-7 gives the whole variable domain KAGVTQTPRYLIKTRGQQVTLSCSPISGHRSVSWYQQTPGQGLQFLFEYFSETQRNKGNFPGRFSGRQFSNSRSEMNVSTLELGDSALYLCASSDPGRYYEQYFGPGTRLTVT.

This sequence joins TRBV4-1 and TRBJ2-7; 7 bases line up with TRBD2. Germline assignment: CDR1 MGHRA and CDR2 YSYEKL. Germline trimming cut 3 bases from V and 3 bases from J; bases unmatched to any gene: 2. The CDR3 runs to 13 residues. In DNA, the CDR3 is TGCGCCAGCAGCCAGGGGGGGGGCTACGAGCAGTACTTC. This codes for CASSQGGGYEQYF.

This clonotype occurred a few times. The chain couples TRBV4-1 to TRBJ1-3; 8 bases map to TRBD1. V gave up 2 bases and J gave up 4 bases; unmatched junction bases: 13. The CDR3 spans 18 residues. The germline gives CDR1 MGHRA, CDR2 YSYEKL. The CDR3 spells CASSQRGAGGRRGNTIYF. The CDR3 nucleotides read TGCGCCAGCAGCCAAAGGGGGGCAGGGGGCCGGAGAGGAAACACCATATATTTT.

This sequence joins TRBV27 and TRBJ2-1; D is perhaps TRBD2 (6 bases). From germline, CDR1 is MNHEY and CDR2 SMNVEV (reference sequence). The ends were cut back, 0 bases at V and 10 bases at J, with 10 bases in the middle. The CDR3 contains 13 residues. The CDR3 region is CASSLSGGAEQFF. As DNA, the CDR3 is TGTGCCAGCAGTTTATCGGGGGGAGCGGAGCAGTTCTTC.

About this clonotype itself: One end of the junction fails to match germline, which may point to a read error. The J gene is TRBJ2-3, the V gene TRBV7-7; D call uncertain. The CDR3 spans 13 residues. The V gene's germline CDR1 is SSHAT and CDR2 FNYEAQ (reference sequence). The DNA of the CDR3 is TGTGCTAGCAGCTTTGCCCTCACAGATACGCAGTATTTT. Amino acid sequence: CASSFALTDTQYF.

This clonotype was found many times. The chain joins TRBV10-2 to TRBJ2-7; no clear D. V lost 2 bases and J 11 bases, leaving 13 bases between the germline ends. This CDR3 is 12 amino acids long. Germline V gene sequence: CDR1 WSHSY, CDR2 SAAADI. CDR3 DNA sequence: TGCGCCAGCAGTGAGCCTCAAGGGCGGAAGTACTTC. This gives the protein CASSEPQGRKYF.